This T cell receptor (beta chain) was profiled in a study of blood T cell repertoires in COVID-19. Germline trimming cut 0 bases from V and 6 bases from J; bases unmatched to any gene: 2. The CDR3 loop spans 15 amino acids. CDR1 and CDR2 (germline): SGHAT, FQNNGV. In the study's own analysis: Quantification of nucleated cells was approximated via reference gene primer amplification. Only in-frame clones appear in the TCRdb table, and some are missing; sequencing was by immunoSEQ multiplex PCR. V and J calls and clone size are copied from that table; D and trimming were computed from the DNA. The data contain 90,000 to 120,000 clones, about 80% of them seen just once; the ten biggest clones take up over 4%.

This receptor was obtained from a man between 65 and 85 years old with acute or convalescent COVID-19. The sample consisted of peripheral blood. This sequence joins TRBV11-2 and TRBJ1-5; TRBD1 aligns across 10 bases. CDR3 amino acids: CASSLEGQGGQPQHF. Written as DNA, the CDR3 is TGTGCCAGCAGCTTAGAAGGACAGGGGGGTCAGCCCCAGCATTTT. Using reference TRBV11-2 and TRBJ1-5 for the parts outside the CDR3, the full variable domain is EAGVAQSPRYKIIEKRQSVAFWCNPISGHATLYWYQQILGQGPKLLIQFQNNGVVDDSQLPKDRFSAERLKGVDSTLKIQPAKLEDSAVYLCASSLEGQGGQPQHFGDGTRLSIL.